This T cell receptor beta chain was found in a study of CD8+CD57+ T cells in acquired aplastic anemia. The wider study: The mean DNA yield obtained from sorted CD4+ and CD8+ cells came to roughly 3.4 ug.

Details on this clonotype: Antigen specificity is unknown. At one of its ends the junction is not consistent with the germline gene, which may arise from a read error.

Regarding the study as a whole: Between patients and controls, CD8+ Simpson's diversity did not vary significantly. Roughly 29 was the count of CD8+ CDR3 sequences that patients shared with controls.

The germline gives CDR1 SGDLS, CDR2 YYNGEE. The CDR3 is 14 amino acids. Patients who underwent sequencing had shown CD8+CD57+ cell expansion by flow cytometry. Severe acquired aplastic anemia was present in all patients. Investigators profiled TCR beta VDJ and CDR3 from genomic DNA template. TCRdb passed the reads through MiXCR, listing each CDR3 protein once. The sample lists fewer than 300,000 distinct CDR3 sequences, roughly 80% occurring once. V usage is TRBV9 and J usage is TRBJ2-5; tentative D call: TRBD1 (5 bases). This TCR derives from a human donor with aplastic anemia. Material: sorted CD4+, CD8+, or CD8+CD57+ T cells (not recorded which) from PBMCs. CDR3 sequence: CATRQQRERETHYF. CDR3 nucleotide sequence: TGTGCCACCCGACAGCAGCGTGAGCGAGAAACCCACTACTTC.